A single sample is the source of the 25 T cell receptor beta chains below, sequenced in a study of blood T cells in healthy people across ages. A sample-barcoded 5' primer and a J-beta primer mix were used in a second PCR of roughly 7 to 11 cycles. TCRdb ran MiXCR on the 5' RACE reads and lists one entry per CDR3 protein. The table has about 640,000 distinct CDR3 sequences, roughly 41% seen once. The sequenced sample was blood. Receptor source: an elderly man in good health.

This clonotype was seen a few times. The chain uses TRBV28 and TRBJ1-1; the D is unclear. The germline V gene encodes CDR1 MDHEN and CDR2 SYDVKM. The CDR3 is 12 amino acids. Trimming left V 2 bases short and J 8 bases short, with 9 bases between. In DNA form, the CDR3 reads TGTGCCAGCAGTTTAGGTTACAGAGAAGCTTTCTTT. Its translation: CASSLGYREAFF.

The rearrangement joins TRBV6-5 to TRBJ2-5, with a tentative D call TRBD1 (6 bases). Germline values: CDR1 MNHEY, CDR2 SVGAGI. This CDR3 contains 15 residues. The ends were cut back, 0 bases at V and 11 bases at J, with 19 bases in the middle. The CDR3 coding sequence is TGTGCCAGCAGTTACTCTGCAGGGGCGAGGAATGAGCAGTACTTC. It translates to CASSYSAGARNEQYF.

This clonotype was detected only a few times. The rearrangement uses TRBV6-5 and TRBJ2-1; 9 bases map to TRBD2. The ends lost 10 bases at V and 2 bases at J; junction bases unmatched: 3. In germline, CDR1 is MNHEY, CDR2 SVGAGI. The CDR3 is 13 residues long. The CDR3 nucleotides are TGTGCCACCGGGACTAGCACCTACAATGAGCAGTTCTTC. This sequence encodes CATGTSTYNEQFF.

The chain couples TRBV3-1 to TRBJ2-3, with D perhaps matching TRBD1 (6 bases). V gave up 1 base and J gave up 5 bases, with 13 bases separating them. CDR3 size: 15 residues. CDR1 LGHDT and CDR2 YNNKEL come from the germline V gene (reference sequence). The CDR3 DNA is TGTGCCAGCAGCCAAGGAACAGGGTATGGAGATACGCAGTATTTT. Amino acids: CASSQGTGYGDTQYF.

This clonotype was recorded a few times. This rearrangement joins TRBV29-1 to TRBJ1-1; tentatively, D is TRBD1 (5 bases). Germline V gives CDR1 SQVTM, CDR2 ANQGSEA. This CDR3 spans 12 amino acids. The V end was cut by 4 bases, the J end by 1 base, with 7 bases between. CDR3 sequence reads: CSVGGTNTEAFF. Written as DNA, the CDR3 is TGCAGCGTTGGCGGGACGAACACTGAAGCTTTCTTT.

The J gene is TRBJ2-5, the V gene TRBV4-2, with TRBD2 identical over 12 bases. In germline, CDR1 is LGHNA, CDR2 YNFKEQ. J was trimmed by 4 bases and V by 0 bases; bases with no gene match: 3. This CDR3 has 16 amino acids. The CDR3 nucleotides read TGTGCCAGCAGCCAAGACGGACTAGCGGGGCCAGAGACCCAGTACTTC. This gives the protein CASSQDGLAGPETQYF.

The chain couples TRBV12-3 or TRBV12-4 to TRBJ2-4; D may be TRBD1 (6 bases). There are 18 residues in the CDR3. Trimming shortened V by 3 bases and J by 3 bases, and 21 bases separated the two germline ends. The CDR3 sequence is CASSFLSKQGTSKNIQYF. CDR3 nucleotides: TGTGCCAGCAGTTTCCTATCGAAACAGGGTACTAGCAAAAACATTCAGTACTTC.

The CDR3, as DNA: TGTGCCAGCAGCTCAGCGGGGGGGCAAACTAATGAGCAGTTCTTC. Translation gives CASSSAGGQTNEQFF. V and J are TRBV11-2 and TRBJ2-1; 10 bases align to TRBD2. The CDR3 consists of 15 residues. V trimming: 4 bases; J trimming: 7 bases; junction bases outside the gene matches: 7. CDR1 and CDR2 from the germline V gene are SGHAT and FQNNGV.

V gene TRBV20-1 combines with J gene TRBJ2-7; D is possibly TRBD1 or TRBD2 (5 bases each). Trimming took 5 bases from V and 2 from J, leaving 19 bases between them. Germline assignment: CDR1 DFQATT and CDR2 SNEGSKA (reference sequence). The length of the CDR3 is 15 residues. DNA for the CDR3: TGCAGTGCTTTACGTGTATCGGGACGCCCCTACGAGCAGTACTTC. Its protein is CSALRVSGRPYEQYF.

This clonotype was detected a few times. V usage is TRBV7-9 and J usage is TRBJ2-3; weak D call: TRBD2 (6 bases). This CDR3 region has 14 residues. CDR1 SEHNR and CDR2 FQNEAQ come from the germline V gene (reference sequence). V was cut by 5 bases and J by 0 bases, with 9 bases left in between. The CDR3 here is CASSDRGSTDTQYF. The CDR3 region has the DNA TGTGCCAGCAGCGACCGGGGGAGCACAGATACGCAGTATTTT.

V and J are TRBV3-1 and TRBJ2-2; 7 bases match TRBD2. V dropped 6 bases and J dropped 4; count of bases not matched to a gene: 8. The CDR3 has 15 residues. Germline loops: CDR1 LGHDT, CDR2 YNNKEL (reference sequence). The CDR3 nucleotides read TGTGCCAGCAGTCCCGCGACTAGCCCCACCGGGGAGCTGTTTTTT. This gives the protein CASSPATSPTGELFF. The variable domain in full, completed from reference TRBV3-1 and TRBJ2-2, reads DTAVSQTPKYLVTQMGNDKSIKCEQNLGHDTMYWYKQDSKKFLKIMFSYNNKELIINETVPNRFSPKSPDKAHLNLHINSLELGDSAVYFCASSPATSPTGELFFGEGSRLTVL.

The gene calls are TRBV4-2 and TRBJ2-2, with D possibly being TRBD2 (6 bases). Germline loops: CDR1 LGHNA, CDR2 YNFKEQ. The length of the CDR3 is 19 residues. Between the trimmed V and J ends, which lost 0 bases and 3 bases, there was a span of 20 bases. The CDR3, as DNA: TGTGCCAGCAGCCAAGAGAATGGAGGGCCCCCCTTTCACACCGGGGAGCTGTTTTTT. Translated, it gives CASSQENGGPPFHTGELFF.

The J gene is TRBJ1-5, the V gene TRBV2, with TRBD1 identical over 7 bases. Germline CDR1 reads SNHLY; CDR2 reads FYNNEI. J lost 6 bases, V lost 5 bases, and 7 bases had no gene match. The CDR3 contains 14 residues. For the CDR3, the DNA is TGTGCCAGCAGTTTCGAGCAGGGGGTTCAGCCCCAGCATTTT. Translated, it gives CASSFEQGVQPQHF.

This clonotype was picked up a small number of times. The rearrangement links TRBV20-1 to TRBJ2-1, with TRBD2 identical over 8 bases. The CDR3 spans 18 residues. CDR1 and CDR2 from the germline V gene are DFQATT and SNEGSKA (reference sequence). Trimming cost V 0 bases and J 5 bases; bases outside gene matches: 15. CDR3 DNA sequence: TGCAGTGCTAGAGATGCGGGACTAACTAGCGGAAGGAACAATGAGCAGTTCTTC. Its protein is CSARDAGLTSGRNNEQFF.

The chain combines TRBV7-2 with TRBJ1-4; perhaps TRBD1 as D (5 bases). The CDR3 is 13 residues long. The germline V and J ends were trimmed by 6 bases and 6 bases, with 11 bases remaining between them. Germline CDR1 is SGHTA and CDR2 is FQGNSA. The CDR3 loop is CTSSPGRDEKLFF. The DNA of the CDR3 is TGTACCAGCAGTCCGGGCAGGGATGAAAAACTGTTTTTT.

The rearrangement uses TRBV9 and TRBJ2-7; D possibly uses TRBD1 or TRBD2 (5 bases each). CDR3 size: 12 residues. Per the germline V gene, CDR1 is SGDLS and CDR2 is YYNGEE. The V and J ends lost 7 bases and 3 bases respectively, with 11 bases between them. CDR3 loop: CASGTANYEQYF. The CDR3 bases are TGTGCCAGCGGGACGGCGAACTACGAGCAGTACTTC.

This chain's CDR3 is CSARDTGTSGRETQYF. CDR3 nucleotide sequence: TGCAGTGCTAGAGACACCGGGACTAGCGGGAGAGAGACCCAGTACTTC. The genes are TRBV20-1 and TRBJ2-5; 14 nucleotides align to TRBD2. From germline, CDR1 is DFQATT and CDR2 SNEGSKA (reference sequence). The J segment lost 4 bases and the V segment lost 0 bases, leaving 4 bases of the junction unmatched. The CDR3 loop spans 16 amino acids.

This clonotype occurred a few times. This chain connects TRBV20-1 to TRBJ2-6; D is tentatively TRBD1 or TRBD2 (5 bases each). Germline V gene sequence: CDR1 DFQATT, CDR2 SNEGSKA (reference sequence). This CDR3 has 15 residues. The V gene lost 6 bases and the J gene lost 0 bases, with 12 bases spanning the gap. In DNA, the CDR3 is TGCAGTGCCGGGACGGCCAACTCTGGGGCCAACGTCCTGACTTTC. The encoded protein is CSAGTANSGANVLTF.

This clonotype was seen a handful of times. V gene TRBV20-1 combines with J gene TRBJ2-7; D may match TRBD1 or TRBD2 (7 bases each). The germline V gene encodes CDR1 DFQATT and CDR2 SNEGSKA (reference sequence). The V end lost 3 bases, the J end lost 7 bases, and 25 bases lay between the germline ends. The CDR3 is 16 residues long. The CDR3 bases are TGCAGTGCTAGGATTCCCGGGGGGACAGCCGACAATGAGCAGTACTTC. Residues: CSARIPGGTADNEQYF.

This clonotype has a handful of counts. The chain recombines TRBV19 with TRBJ1-1; D gene uncertain. The CDR3 extends over 14 amino acids. Germline assignment: CDR1 LNHDA and CDR2 SQIVND (reference sequence). V lost 3 bases and J 5 bases, leaving 13 bases between the germline ends. CDR3 protein: CASSMLGFRTEAFF. In DNA, the CDR3 is TGTGCCAGTAGTATGCTGGGATTCAGGACTGAAGCTTTCTTT.

This clonotype showed up many times. The chain combines TRBV28 with TRBJ2-7, with D perhaps matching TRBD2 (5 bases). The CDR3 runs to 12 residues. Deletions cut 11 bases from V and 1 base from J, with 12 bases between. Germline assignment: CDR1 MDHEN and CDR2 SYDVKM. CDR3 loop: CAVARESYEQYF. In nucleotides, the CDR3 is TGTGCCGTGGCAAGGGAGTCCTACGAGCAGTACTTC.

Regarding this clonotype: One end of the junction is discordant with germline, which a read error may explain. The chain links TRBV20-1 to TRBJ2-5, with 7 nucleotides matching TRBD2. The DNA matches TRBJ2-7 better at its end, which makes the J call doubtful. CDR3 length equals 14 residues. CDR1 is DFQATT, CDR2 SNEGSKA, per germline (reference sequence). CDR3 in amino acids: CGARMGGRPNEQYF. The CDR3 DNA reads as TGCGGTGCTAGAATGGGAGGGCGTCCTAACGAGCAGTACTTC.

V gene TRBV7-3 combines with J gene TRBJ2-3; TRBD1 might be the D (7 bases). Germline loops: CDR1 SGHTA, CDR2 FQGTGA. The CDR3 sequence is 14 residues long. V was clipped by 7 bases and J by 2 bases, with 13 bases between them. CDR3 sequence (DNA): TGTGCCAGCACTCCAGGGGGGCCCACAGATACGCAGTATTTT. Its protein product is CASTPGGPTDTQYF.

The chain carries TRBV20-1 and TRBJ2-1; 9 bases map to TRBD2. Germline V gene data show CDR1 as DFQATT and CDR2 as SNEGSKA (reference sequence). The CDR3 loop spans 14 amino acids. Trimming removed 5 bases from V and 9 bases from J; junction bases left unmatched: 11. CDR3 sequence reads: CSAHSGTSPIEQFF. The CDR3 coding sequence is TGCAGTGCTCATTCCGGGACTAGCCCTATTGAGCAGTTCTTC.

The chain couples TRBV30 to TRBJ2-1; D might be TRBD1 (5 bases). The CDR3 length is 13 residues. Trimming shortened V by 5 bases and J by 0 bases, and 8 bases separated the two germline ends. Germline V lookup: CDR1 GTSNPN, CDR2 SVGIG (reference sequence). Here the CDR3 reads CAWDSSSYNEQFF. DNA of the CDR3: TGTGCCTGGGACAGTAGCTCCTACAATGAGCAGTTCTTC.